The rows below give T cell receptor beta chains drawn from one sample of a study of beta chain features in type 1 diabetes. Clones were read by immunoSEQ multiplex PCR, and TCRdb kept only the in-frame ones, dropping some. The profile covers around 180,000 clones, with about 7.9% appearing a single time and under 0.6% taken by the ten largest. The sample was central memory CD4+ T cells from blood. These receptor sequences come from a man between 18 and 29 years old with type 1 diabetes. The CDR3 runs from the conserved cysteine through the conserved F or W. Fields, in order: clone size, J gene, V gene, D gene, CDR3 DNA, CDR3 protein. D genes are given only for firm matches. The size of a clone is reported for some rows only, either as once, few or many, or as a class for expanded clones.

abundance: many
j_gene: TRBJ2-1
v_gene: TRBV15
d_gene: TRBD2
CDR3nt: TGTGCCACCAGCAGAGATGTCAGCGGGGATGGAGAGCAGTTCTTC
CDR3aa: CATSRDVSGDGEQFF

abundance: few
j_gene: TRBJ2-7
v_gene: TRBV5-1
d_gene: TRBD1
CDR3nt: TGCGCCAGCAGCCAAGACAGGGTCGAGCAGTACTTC
CDR3aa: CASSQDRVEQYF

abundance: .
j_gene: TRBJ2-2
v_gene: TRBV5-1
d_gene: TRBD2
CDR3nt: TGCGCCAGCAGCTTGGCACTAGCGGGAGTTTCCGGGGAGCTGTTTTTT
CDR3aa: CASSLALAGVSGELFF

abundance: .
j_gene: TRBJ1-4
v_gene: TRBV4-1
d_gene: TRBD1
CDR3nt: TGCGCCAGCAGCCAAGCCCCCGGGACAGGGAATGAAAAACTGTTTTTT
CDR3aa: CASSQAPGTGNEKLFF

abundance: .
j_gene: TRBJ1-2
v_gene: TRBV18
d_gene: TRBD1
CDR3nt: TGTGCCAGCTCACCACCGGGACAGGCTAACTATGGCTACACCTTC
CDR3aa: CASSPPGQANYGYTF

abundance: .
j_gene: TRBJ2-1
v_gene: TRBV30
d_gene: .
CDR3nt: TGTGCCTGGAGCATCGGACAGAACAATGAGCAGTTCTTC
CDR3aa: CAWSIGQNNEQFF

abundance: .
j_gene: TRBJ2-5
v_gene: TRBV6-5
d_gene: .
CDR3nt: TGTGCCAGCAGTTACTCGTCCAGGGTCCAAGAGACCCAGTACTTC
CDR3aa: CASSYSSRVQETQYF

abundance: .
j_gene: TRBJ2-3
v_gene: TRBV5-5
d_gene: .
CDR3nt: TGTGCCAGCAGCCGAGGACCTCCCGGGGTCACAGATACGCAGTATTTT
CDR3aa: CASSRGPPGVTDTQYF

abundance: few
j_gene: TRBJ2-1
v_gene: TRBV28
d_gene: TRBD2
CDR3nt: TGTGCCAGCAGTCCCCCTTGGAGCGGGGCCCTCTATGAGCAGTTCTTC
CDR3aa: CASSPPWSGALYEQFF

abundance: few
j_gene: TRBJ2-1
v_gene: TRBV7-2
d_gene: TRBD2
CDR3nt: TGTGCCAGCAGACAGACTAGCGGGGCTGGCGATGAGCAGTTCTTC
CDR3aa: CASRQTSGAGDEQFF

abundance: once
j_gene: TRBJ2-1
v_gene: TRBV25-1
d_gene: TRBD2
CDR3nt: TGTGCCAGCAGTGACCCGGGACTAGCGGGAGTTGATGAGCAGTTCTTC
CDR3aa: CASSDPGLAGVDEQFF

abundance: .
j_gene: TRBJ1-1
v_gene: TRBV27
d_gene: .
CDR3nt: TGTGCCAGCAGTTTATCGGCGCAGGTGGGCGCTTTCTTT
CDR3aa: CASSLSAQVGAFF

abundance: few
j_gene: TRBJ2-5
v_gene: TRBV18
d_gene: .
CDR3nt: TGTGCCAGCGGCGAGACCCAGTACTTC
CDR3aa: CASGETQYF

abundance: few
j_gene: TRBJ2-7
v_gene: TRBV19
d_gene: .
CDR3nt: TGTGCCAGTAGTAGTCCAGGGTTTAACGAGCAGTACTTC
CDR3aa: CASSSPGFNEQYF

abundance: few
j_gene: TRBJ2-7
v_gene: TRBV30
d_gene: .
CDR3nt: TGTGCCTGGAGTGTGCGCGGCAGTCGCTCCTACGAGCAGTACTTC
CDR3aa: CAWSVRGSRSYEQYF

abundance: .
j_gene: TRBJ2-4
v_gene: TRBV28
d_gene: .
CDR3nt: TGTGCCAGCAGTTTACGGGTAGCCAAAAACATTCAGTACTTC
CDR3aa: CASSLRVAKNIQYF

abundance: .
j_gene: TRBJ1-3
v_gene: TRBV6-1
d_gene: TRBD1
CDR3nt: TGTGCCAGCCACGGGACAGCCTGGAACACCATATATTTT
CDR3aa: CASHGTAWNTIYF